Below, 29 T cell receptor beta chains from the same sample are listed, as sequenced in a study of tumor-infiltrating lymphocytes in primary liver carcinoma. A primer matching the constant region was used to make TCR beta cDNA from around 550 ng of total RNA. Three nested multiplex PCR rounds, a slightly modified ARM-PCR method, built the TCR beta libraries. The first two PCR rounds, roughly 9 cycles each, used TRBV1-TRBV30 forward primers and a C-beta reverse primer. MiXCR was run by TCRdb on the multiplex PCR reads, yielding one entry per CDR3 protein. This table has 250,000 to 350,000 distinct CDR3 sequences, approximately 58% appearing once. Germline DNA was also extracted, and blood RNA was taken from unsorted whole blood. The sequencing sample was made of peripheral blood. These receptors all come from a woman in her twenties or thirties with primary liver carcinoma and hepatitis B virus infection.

CDR3 in DNA: TGCAGCGCCGTGACGGATGGGTATGACACAGATACGCAGTATTTT. Residues: CSAVTDGYDTDTQYF. The chain uses TRBV29-1 and TRBJ2-3, with D uncertain. Trimming cost V 7 bases and J 2 bases, with 19 bases left between them. The germline V gene has CDR1 SQVTM and CDR2 ANQGSEA. This CDR3 comprises 15 residues.

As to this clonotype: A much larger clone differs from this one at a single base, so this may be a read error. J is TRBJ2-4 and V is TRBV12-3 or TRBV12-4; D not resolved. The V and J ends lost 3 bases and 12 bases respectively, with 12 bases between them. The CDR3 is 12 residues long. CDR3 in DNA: TGTGCCAGCAGTTTTGATCGCTACTATCAGTACTTC. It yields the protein CASSFDRYYQYF.

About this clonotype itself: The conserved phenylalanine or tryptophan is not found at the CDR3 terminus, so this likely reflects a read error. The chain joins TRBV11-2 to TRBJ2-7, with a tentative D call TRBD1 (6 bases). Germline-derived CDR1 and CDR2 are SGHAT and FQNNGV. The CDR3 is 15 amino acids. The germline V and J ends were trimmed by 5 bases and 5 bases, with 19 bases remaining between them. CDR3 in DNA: TGTGCCAGCAGCCAAACGACAAGGGGGTTCAACGAGCAGTACTCC. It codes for CASSQTTRGFNEQYS.

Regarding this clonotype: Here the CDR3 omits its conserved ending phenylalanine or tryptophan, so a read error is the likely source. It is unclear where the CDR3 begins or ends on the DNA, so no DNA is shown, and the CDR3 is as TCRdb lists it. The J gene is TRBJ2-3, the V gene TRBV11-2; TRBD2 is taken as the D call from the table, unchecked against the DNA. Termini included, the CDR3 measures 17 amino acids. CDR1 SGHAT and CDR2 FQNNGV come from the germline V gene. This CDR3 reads CASSLALPGTKLDTRYS.

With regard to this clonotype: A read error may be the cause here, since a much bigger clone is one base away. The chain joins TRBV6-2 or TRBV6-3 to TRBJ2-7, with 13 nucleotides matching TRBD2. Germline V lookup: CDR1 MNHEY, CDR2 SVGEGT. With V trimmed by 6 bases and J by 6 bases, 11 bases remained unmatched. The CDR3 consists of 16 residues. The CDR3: CASRWTSGSPAGEQYF. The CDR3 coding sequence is TGTGCCAGCAGGTGGACTAGCGGGAGTCCAGCAGGCGAGCAGTACTTC.

The CDR3 sequence: CASSLRGGPNYGYTF. DNA of the CDR3: TGTGCCAGCAGCTTGAGGGGGGGACCTAACTATGGCTACACCTTC. The chain has TRBV5-4 and TRBJ1-2; perhaps TRBD1 as D (6 bases). The germline CDR1 and CDR2 sequences are SGHNT and YYREEE (reference sequence). CDR3 length: 15 amino acids. V lost 1 base and J lost 0, with 10 bases in between.

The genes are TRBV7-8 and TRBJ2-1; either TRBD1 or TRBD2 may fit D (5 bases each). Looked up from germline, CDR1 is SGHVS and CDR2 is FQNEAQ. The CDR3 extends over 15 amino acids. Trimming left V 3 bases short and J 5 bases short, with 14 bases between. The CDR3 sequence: CASSFSGLGDNEQFF. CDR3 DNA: TGTGCCAGCAGCTTTTCTGGTTTGGGGGACAATGAGCAGTTCTTC. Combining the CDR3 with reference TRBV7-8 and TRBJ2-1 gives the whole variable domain GAGVSQSPRYKVAKRGQDVALRCDPISGHVSLFWYQQALGQGPEFLTYFQNEAQLDKSGLPSDRFFAERPEGSVSTLKIQRTQQEDSAVYLCASSFSGLGDNEQFFGPGTRLTVL.

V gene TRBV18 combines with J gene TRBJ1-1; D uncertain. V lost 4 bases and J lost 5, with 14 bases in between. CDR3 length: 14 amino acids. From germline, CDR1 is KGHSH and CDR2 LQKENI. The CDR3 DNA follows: TGTGCCAGCTCACGCGAGCTGATAGGGACTGAAGCTTTCTTT. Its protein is CASSRELIGTEAFF. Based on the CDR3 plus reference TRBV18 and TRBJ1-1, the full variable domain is NAGVMQNPRHLVRRRGQEARLRCSPMKGHSHVYWYRQLPEEGLKFMVYLQKENIIDESGMPKERFSAEFPKEGPSILRIQQVVRGDSAAYFCASSRELIGTEAFFGQGTRLTVV.

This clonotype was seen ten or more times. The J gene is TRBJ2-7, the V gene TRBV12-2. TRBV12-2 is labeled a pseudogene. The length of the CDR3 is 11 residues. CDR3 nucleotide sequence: TGTGCAAGTCGCTTGGCGGACGAGCAGTACTTC. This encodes CASRLADEQYF.

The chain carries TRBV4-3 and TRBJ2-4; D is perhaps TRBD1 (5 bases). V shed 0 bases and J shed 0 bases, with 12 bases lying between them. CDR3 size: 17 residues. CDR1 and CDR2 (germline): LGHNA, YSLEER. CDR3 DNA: TGCGCCAGCAGCCAAGAAAGGGGCACTATAGCCAAAAACATTCAGTACTTC. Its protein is CASSQERGTIAKNIQYF.

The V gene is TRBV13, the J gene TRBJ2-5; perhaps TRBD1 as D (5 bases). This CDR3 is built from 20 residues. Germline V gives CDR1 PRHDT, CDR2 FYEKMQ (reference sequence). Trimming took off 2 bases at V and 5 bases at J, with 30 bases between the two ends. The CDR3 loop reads CASSLKFLVGGDGRQETQYF. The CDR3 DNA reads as TGTGCCAGCAGCTTAAAGTTCTTGGTCGGCGGTGACGGAAGACAGGAGACCCAGTACTTC.

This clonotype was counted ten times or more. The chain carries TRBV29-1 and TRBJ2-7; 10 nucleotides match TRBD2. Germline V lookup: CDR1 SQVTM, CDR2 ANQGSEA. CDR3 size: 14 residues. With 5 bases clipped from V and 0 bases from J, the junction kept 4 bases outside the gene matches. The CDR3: CSVRGTSASYEQYF. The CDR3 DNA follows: TGCAGCGTTCGAGGGACTAGCGCCTCCTACGAGCAGTACTTC.

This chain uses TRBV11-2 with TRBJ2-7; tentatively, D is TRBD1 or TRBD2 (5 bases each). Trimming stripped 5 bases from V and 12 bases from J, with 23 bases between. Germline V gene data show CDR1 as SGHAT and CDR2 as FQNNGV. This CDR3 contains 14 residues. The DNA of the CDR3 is TGTGCCAGCAGCCTAAGTGGGGGATCCTACAAGCGGTACTTC. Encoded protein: CASSLSGGSYKRYF.

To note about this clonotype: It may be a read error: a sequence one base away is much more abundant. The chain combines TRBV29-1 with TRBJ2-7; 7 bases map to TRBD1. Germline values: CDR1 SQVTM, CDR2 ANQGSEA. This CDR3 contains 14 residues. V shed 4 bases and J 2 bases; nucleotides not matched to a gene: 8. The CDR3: CSVGFEGTAYEQYF. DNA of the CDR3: TGCAGCGTTGGGTTTGAGGGGACAGCCTACGAGCAGTACTTC.

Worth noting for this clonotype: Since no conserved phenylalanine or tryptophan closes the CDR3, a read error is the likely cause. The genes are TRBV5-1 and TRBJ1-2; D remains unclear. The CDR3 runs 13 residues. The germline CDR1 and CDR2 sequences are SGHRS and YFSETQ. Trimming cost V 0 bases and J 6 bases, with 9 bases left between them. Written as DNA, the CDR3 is TGCGCCAGCAGCTTGGCCGGGGAGCATGGCTACACCTCC. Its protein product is CASSLAGEHGYTS.

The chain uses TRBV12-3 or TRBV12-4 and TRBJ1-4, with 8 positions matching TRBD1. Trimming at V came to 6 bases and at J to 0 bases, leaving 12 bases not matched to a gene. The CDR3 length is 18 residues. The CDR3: CASSQARTGLATNEKLFF. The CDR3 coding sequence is TGTGCCAGCAGCCAAGCGCGGACAGGGCTTGCAACTAATGAAAAACTGTTTTTT.

The chain's CDR3 is CASSLNAGTGADTEAFF. Here the CDR3 DNA reads TGTGCCAGCAGCCTCAACGCAGGGACAGGGGCAGACACTGAAGCTTTCTTT. The rearrangement joins TRBV11-2 to TRBJ1-1; 10 positions agree with TRBD1. Germline CDR1 is SGHAT and CDR2 is FQNNGV. This CDR3 is 17 amino acids long. V gave up 5 bases and J gave up 3 bases; unmatched junction bases: 12. The full variable domain, in which reference TRBV11-2 and TRBJ1-1 provide the parts outside the CDR3, is EAGVAQSPRYKIIEKRQSVAFWCNPISGHATLYWYQQILGQGPKLLIQFQNNGVVDDSQLPKDRFSAERLKGVDSTLKIQPAKLEDSAVYLCASSLNAGTGADTEAFFGQGTRLTVV.

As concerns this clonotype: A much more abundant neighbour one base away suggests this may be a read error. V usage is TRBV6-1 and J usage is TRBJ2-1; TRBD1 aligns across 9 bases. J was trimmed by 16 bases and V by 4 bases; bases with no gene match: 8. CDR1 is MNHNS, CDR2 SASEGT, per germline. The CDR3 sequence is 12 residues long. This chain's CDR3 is CASSASRDREFF. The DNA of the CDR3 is TGTGCCAGCAGTGCATCCCGGGACAGGGAATTCTTC.

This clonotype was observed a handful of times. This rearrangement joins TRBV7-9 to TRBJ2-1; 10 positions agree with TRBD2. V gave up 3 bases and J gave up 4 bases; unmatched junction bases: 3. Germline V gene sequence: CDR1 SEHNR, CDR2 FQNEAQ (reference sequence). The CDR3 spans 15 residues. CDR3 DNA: TGTGCCAGCAGCTTTCCTAGCGGGGGATACAATGAGCAGTTCTTC. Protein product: CASSFPSGGYNEQFF. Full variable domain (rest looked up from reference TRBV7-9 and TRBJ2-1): DTGVSQNPRHKITKRGQNVTFRCDPISEHNRLYWYRQTLGQGPEFLTYFQNEAQLEKSRLLSDRFSAERPKGSFSTLEIQRTEQGDSAMYLCASSFPSGGYNEQFFGPGTRLTVL.

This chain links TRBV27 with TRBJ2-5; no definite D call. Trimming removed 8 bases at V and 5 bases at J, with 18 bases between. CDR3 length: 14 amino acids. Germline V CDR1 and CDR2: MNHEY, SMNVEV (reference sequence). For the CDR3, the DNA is TGTGCCAGCCGACCCCCCCGTCACGGCGAGACCCAGTACTTC. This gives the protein CASRPPRHGETQYF.

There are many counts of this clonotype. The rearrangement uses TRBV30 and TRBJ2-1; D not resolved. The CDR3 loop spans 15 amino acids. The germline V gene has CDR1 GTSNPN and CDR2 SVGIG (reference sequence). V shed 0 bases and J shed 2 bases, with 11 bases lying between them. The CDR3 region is CAWSVRGHTYNEQFF. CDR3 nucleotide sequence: TGTGCCTGGAGTGTTCGCGGCCATACCTACAATGAGCAGTTCTTC.

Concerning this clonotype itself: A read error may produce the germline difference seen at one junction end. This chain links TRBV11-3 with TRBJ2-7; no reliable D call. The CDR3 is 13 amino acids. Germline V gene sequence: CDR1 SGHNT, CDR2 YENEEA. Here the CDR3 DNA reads TGTCCCAGTAGCTTAGAAGGCCACCACGAACAGTACTTC. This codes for CPSSLEGHHEQYF.

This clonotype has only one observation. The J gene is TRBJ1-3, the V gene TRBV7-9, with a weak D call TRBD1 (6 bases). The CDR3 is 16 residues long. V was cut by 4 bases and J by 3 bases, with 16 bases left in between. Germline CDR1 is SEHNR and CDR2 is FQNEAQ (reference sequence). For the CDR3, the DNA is TGTGCCAGCAGCTGGCCGCGGGGGGCGGGTGGAAACACCATATATTTT. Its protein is CASSWPRGAGGNTIYF.

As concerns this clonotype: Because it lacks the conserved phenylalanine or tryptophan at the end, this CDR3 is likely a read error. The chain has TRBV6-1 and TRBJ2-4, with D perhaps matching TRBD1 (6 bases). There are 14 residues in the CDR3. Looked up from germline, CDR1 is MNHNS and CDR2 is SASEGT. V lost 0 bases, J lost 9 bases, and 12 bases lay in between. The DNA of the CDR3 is TGTGCCAGCAGTGAAGCGCTCTCCAGGGGCATTCAGTACTCC. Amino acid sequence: CASSEALSRGIQYS.

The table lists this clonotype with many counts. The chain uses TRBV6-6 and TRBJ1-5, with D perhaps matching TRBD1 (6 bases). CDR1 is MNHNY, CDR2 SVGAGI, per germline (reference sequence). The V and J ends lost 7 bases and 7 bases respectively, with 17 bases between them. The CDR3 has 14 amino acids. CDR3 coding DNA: TGTGCCAGCATTCCACAGGGTGGGTTGCAGCCCCAGCATTTT. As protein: CASIPQGGLQPQHF.

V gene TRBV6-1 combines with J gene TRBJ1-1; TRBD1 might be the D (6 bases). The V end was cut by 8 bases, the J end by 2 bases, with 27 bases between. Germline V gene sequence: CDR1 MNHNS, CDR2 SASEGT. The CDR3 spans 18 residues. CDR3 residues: CASVSKPKGHAINTEAFF. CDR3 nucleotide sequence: TGTGCCAGCGTGAGTAAACCCAAGGGACACGCGATAAACACTGAAGCTTTCTTT.

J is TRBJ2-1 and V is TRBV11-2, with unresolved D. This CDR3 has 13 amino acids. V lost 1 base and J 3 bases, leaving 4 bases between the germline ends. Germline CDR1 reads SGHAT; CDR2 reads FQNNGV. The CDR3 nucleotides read TGTGCCAGCAGCTTAGGGTGCTACAATGAGCAGTTCTTC. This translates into CASSLGCYNEQFF.

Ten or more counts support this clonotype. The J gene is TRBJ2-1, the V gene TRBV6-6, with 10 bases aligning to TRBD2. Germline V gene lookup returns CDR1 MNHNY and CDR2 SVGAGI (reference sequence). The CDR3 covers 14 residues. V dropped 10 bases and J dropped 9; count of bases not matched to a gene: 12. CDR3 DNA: TGTGCCACCTTGAAAGCGGGAGGGCTTGCTGAGCAGTTCTTC. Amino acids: CATLKAGGLAEQFF.

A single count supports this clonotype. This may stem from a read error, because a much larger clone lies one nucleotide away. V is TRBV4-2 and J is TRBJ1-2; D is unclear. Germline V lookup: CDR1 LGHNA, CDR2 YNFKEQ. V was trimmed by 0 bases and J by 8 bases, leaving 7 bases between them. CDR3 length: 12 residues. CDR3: CASSQEDEGYTF. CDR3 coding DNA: TGTGCCAGCAGCCAAGAAGACGAAGGCTACACCTTC.